This TCR beta chain stems from a study of PD-1 blockade in classical Hodgkin lymphoma. Study observations and caveats: Prior to therapy, complete responders displayed diversity much like that of newly diagnosed patients.

Measured with immunoSEQ multiplex PCR; TCRdb has only the in-frame clones, and not every one. The sample contains some 60,000 clones, around 91% of which appear only once. Autologous stem cell transplantation was followed by relapse in every patient, and brentuximab vedotin exposure varied. To note about this clone: Its antigen is unknown.

Per germline, CDR1 GTSNPN and CDR2 SVGIG (reference sequence). V was clipped by 3 bases and J by 7 bases, with 10 bases between them. The CDR3 is 12 residues long. This sequence was found in a human donor with classical Hodgkin lymphoma. V gene TRBV30 combines with J gene TRBJ2-1; D not certain. The starting material was peripheral blood mononuclear cells (PBMCs), obtained at baseline. CDR3 coding DNA: TGTGCCTGGAGCCCCAGTGGGAATGAGCAGTTCTTC. Its translation: CAWSPSGNEQFF.